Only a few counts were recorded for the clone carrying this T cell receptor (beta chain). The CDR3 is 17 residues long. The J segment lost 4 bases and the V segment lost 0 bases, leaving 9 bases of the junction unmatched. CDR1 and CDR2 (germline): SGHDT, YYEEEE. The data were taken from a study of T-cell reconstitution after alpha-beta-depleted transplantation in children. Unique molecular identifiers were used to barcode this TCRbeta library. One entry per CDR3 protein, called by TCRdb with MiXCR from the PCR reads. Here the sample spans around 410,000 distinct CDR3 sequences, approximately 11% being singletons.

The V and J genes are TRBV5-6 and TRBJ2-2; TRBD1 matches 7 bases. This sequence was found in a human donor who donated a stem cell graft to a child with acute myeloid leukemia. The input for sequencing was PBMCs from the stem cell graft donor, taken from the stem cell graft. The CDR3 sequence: CASSLGYSGGFTGELFF. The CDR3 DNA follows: TGTGCCAGCAGCTTGGGGTATTCAGGGGGTTTCACCGGGGAGCTGTTTTTT.